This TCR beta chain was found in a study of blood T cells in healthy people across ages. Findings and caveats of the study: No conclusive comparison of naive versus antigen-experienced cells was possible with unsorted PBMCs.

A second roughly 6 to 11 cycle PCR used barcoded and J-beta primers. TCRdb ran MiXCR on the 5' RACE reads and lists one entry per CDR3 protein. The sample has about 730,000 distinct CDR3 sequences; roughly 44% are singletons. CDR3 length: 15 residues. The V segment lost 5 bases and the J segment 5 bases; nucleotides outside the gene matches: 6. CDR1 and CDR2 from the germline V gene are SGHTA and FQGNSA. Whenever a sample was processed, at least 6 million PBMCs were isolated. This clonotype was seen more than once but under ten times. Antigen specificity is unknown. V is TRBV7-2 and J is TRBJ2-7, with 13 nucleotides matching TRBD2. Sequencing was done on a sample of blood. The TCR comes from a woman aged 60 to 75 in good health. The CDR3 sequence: CASSEGLAGTHEQYF. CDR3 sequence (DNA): TGTGCCAGCAGCGAGGGACTAGCGGGAACTCACGAGCAGTACTTC.